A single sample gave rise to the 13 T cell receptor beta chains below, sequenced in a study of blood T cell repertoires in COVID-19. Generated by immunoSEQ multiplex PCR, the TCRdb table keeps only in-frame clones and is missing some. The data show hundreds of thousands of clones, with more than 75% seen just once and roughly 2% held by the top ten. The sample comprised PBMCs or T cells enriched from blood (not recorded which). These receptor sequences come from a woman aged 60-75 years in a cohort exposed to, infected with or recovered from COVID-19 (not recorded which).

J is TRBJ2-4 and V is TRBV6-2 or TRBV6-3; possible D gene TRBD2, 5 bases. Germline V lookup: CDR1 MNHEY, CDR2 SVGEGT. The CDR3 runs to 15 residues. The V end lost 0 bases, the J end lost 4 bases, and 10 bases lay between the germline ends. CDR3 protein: CASSYSRTGKNIQYF. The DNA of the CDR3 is TGTGCCAGCAGTTACTCGAGGACGGGGAAAAACATTCAGTACTTC.

The chain's CDR3 is CASSLLSISPTGPNEKLFF. The DNA for the CDR3 is TGTGCCAGCAGTTTATTAAGTATTTCCCCGACAGGACCTAATGAAAAACTGTTTTTT. The chain joins TRBV28 to TRBJ1-4; a weak D match, TRBD1 (6 bases). This CDR3 comprises 19 residues. V lost 1 base, J lost 3 bases, and 21 bases lay in between. Per the germline V gene, CDR1 is MDHEN and CDR2 is SYDVKM.

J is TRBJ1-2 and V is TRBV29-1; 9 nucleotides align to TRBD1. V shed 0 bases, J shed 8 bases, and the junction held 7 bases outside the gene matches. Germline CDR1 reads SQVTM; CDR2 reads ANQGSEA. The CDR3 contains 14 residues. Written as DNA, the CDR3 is TGCAGCGTTGAAGAGATCAACAGGGGGCAAGGCTACACCTTC. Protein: CSVEEINRGQGYTF. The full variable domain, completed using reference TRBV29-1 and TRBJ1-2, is SAVISQKPSRDICQRGTSLTIQCQVDSQVTMMFWYRQQPGQSLTLIATANQGSEATYESGFVIDKFPISRPNLTFSTLTVSNMSPEDSSIYLCSVEEINRGQGYTFGSGTRLTVV.

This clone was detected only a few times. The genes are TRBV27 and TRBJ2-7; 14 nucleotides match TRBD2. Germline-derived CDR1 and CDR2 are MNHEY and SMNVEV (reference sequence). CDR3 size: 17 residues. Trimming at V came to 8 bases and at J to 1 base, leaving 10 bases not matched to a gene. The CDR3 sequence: CASRGLAGEKASYEQYF. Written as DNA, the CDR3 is TGTGCCAGCCGGGGACTAGCGGGAGAGAAAGCTTCCTACGAGCAGTACTTC.

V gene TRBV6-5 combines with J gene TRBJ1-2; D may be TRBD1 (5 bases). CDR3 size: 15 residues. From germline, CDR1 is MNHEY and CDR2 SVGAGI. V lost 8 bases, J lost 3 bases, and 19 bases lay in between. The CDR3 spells CASPEPGQGHYGYTF. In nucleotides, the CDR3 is TGTGCCAGCCCCGAACCCGGGCAGGGCCACTATGGCTACACCTTC.

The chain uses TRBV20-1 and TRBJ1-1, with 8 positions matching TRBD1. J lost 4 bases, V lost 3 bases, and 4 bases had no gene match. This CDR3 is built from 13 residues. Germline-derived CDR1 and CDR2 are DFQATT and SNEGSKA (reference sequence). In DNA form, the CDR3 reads TGCAGTGCTAGTTCAGGGGGCCCCACTGAAGCTTTCTTT. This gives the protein CSASSGGPTEAFF.

The CDR3: CASGLGILGTHNEQFF. DNA of the CDR3: TGTGCTAGTGGTTTGGGCATCCTCGGGACTCACAATGAGCAGTTCTTC. The chain joins TRBV12-5 to TRBJ2-1; D may be TRBD2 (6 bases). In germline, CDR1 is LGHNT, CDR2 FRNRAP. The CDR3 is 16 amino acids. V was cut by 1 base and J by 5 bases, with 15 bases left in between.

CDR3 residues: CAWSVETGHEAFF. The DNA of the CDR3 is TGTGCCTGGAGTGTAGAAACAGGGCATGAAGCTTTCTTT. The rearrangement joins TRBV30 to TRBJ1-1, with D perhaps matching TRBD1 (6 bases). Germline V gene lookup returns CDR1 GTSNPN and CDR2 SVGIG (reference sequence). V gave up 0 bases and J gave up 7 bases, with 12 bases separating them. The length of the CDR3 is 13 residues.

In nucleotides, the CDR3 is TGTGCCAGCAGCTCCACAGGGATCGCCGAGCAGTACTTC. Translation gives CASSSTGIAEQYF. The chain has TRBV13 and TRBJ2-7; maybe TRBD1 (6 bases). Trimming left V 4 bases short and J 6 bases short, with 13 bases between. The germline V gene has CDR1 PRHDT and CDR2 FYEKMQ (reference sequence). This CDR3 region has 13 residues.

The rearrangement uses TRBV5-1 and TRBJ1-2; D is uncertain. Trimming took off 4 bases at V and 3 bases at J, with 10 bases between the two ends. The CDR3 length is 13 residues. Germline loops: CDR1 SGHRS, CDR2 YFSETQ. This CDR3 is CASSQQPHYGYTF. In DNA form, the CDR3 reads TGCGCCAGCAGCCAACAGCCCCACTATGGCTACACCTTC.

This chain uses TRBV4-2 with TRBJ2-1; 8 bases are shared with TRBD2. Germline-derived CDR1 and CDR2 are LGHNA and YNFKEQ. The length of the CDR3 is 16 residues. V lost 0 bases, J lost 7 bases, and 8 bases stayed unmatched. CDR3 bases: TGTGCCAGCAGCCAAGAGAACGGGAGGGCCTCTAATGAGCAGTTCTTC. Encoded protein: CASSQENGRASNEQFF.

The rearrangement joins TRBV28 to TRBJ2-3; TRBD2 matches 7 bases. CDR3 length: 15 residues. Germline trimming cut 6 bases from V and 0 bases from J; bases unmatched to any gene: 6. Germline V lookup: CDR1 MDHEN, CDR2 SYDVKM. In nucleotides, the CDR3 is TGTGCCAGCAGCCTGACTAGCCCGAGCACAGATACGCAGTATTTT. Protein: CASSLTSPSTDTQYF.

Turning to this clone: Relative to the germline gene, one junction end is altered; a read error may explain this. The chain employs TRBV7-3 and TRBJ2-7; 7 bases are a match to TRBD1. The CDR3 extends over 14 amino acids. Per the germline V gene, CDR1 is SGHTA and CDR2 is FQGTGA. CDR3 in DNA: TGTGCCAGCAGCTTAGGGACAGTGTCCTCCGAGCAGTACTTC. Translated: CASSLGTVSSEQYF.